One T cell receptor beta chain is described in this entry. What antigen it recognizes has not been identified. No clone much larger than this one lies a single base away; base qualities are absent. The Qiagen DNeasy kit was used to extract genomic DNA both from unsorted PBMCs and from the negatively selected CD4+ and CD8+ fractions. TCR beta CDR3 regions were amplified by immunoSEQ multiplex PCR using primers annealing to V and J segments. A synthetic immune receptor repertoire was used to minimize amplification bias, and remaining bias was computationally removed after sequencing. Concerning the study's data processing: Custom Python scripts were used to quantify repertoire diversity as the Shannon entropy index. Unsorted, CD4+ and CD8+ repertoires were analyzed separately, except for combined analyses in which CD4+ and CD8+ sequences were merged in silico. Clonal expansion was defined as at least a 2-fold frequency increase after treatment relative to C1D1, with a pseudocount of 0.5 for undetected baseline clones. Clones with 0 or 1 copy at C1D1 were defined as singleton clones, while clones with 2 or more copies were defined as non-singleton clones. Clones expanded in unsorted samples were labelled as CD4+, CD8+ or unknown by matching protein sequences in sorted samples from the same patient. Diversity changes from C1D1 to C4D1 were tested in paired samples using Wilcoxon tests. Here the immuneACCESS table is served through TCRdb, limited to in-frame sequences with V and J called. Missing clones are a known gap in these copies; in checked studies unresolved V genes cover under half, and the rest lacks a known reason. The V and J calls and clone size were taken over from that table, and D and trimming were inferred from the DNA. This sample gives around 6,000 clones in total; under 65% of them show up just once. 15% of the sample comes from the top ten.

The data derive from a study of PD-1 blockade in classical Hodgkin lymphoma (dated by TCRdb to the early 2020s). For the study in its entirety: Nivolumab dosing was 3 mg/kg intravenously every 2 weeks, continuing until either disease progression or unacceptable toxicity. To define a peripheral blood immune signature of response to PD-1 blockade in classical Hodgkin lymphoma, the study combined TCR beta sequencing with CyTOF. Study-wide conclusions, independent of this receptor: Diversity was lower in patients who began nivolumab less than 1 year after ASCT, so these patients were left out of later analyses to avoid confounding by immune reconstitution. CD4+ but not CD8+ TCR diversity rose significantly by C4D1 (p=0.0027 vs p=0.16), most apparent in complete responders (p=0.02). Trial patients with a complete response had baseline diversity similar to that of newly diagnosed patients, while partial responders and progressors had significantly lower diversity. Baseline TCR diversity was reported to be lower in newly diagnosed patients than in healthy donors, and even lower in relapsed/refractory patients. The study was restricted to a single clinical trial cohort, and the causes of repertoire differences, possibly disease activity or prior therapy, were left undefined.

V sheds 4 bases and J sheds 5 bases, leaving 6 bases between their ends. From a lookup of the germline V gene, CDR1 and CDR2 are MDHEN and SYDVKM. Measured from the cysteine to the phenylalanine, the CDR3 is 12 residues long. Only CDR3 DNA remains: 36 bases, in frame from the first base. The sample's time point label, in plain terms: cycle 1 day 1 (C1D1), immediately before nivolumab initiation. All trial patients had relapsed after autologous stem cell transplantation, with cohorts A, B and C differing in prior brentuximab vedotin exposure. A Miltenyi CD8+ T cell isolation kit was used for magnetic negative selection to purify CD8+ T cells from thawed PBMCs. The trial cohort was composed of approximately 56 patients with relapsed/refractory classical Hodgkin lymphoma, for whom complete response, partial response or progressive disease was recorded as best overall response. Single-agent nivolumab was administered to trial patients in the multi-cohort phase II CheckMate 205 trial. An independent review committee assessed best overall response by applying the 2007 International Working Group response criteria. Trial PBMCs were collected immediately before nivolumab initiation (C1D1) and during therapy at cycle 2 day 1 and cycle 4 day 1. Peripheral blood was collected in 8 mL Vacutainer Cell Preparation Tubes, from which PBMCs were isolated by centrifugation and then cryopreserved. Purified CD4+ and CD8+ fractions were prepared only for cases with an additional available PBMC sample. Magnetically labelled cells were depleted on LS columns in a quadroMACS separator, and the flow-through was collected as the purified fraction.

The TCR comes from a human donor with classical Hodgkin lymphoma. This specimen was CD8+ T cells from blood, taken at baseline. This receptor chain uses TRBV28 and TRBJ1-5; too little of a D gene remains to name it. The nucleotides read TGTGCCAGCAGTTATAGTTATCAGCCCCAGCATTTT. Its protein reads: CASSYSYQPQHF.